This TCR beta chain is from a study of technical replicates of blood from a few donors. Assay: immunoSEQ multiplex PCR; the TCRdb copy retains only in-frame clones and omits some. Of under 90,000 clones detected, about 94% appear once; the ten largest clones hold less than 0.3%. Unmatched junction bases numbered 3, after V lost 3 bases and J lost 4 bases. The CDR3 loop spans 15 amino acids. Germline V CDR1 and CDR2: LNHDA, SQIVND (reference sequence). J is TRBJ1-1 and V is TRBV19; 12 nucleotides agree with TRBD1. Specimen: T cells isolated from PBMCs. This receptor was obtained from a human donor in good health. The CDR3 nucleotides read TGTGCCAGTAGTATCATGGGACAGGGGGCCACTGAAGCTTTCTTT. Amino acids: CASSIMGQGATEAFF.